This passage covers 4 T cell receptor beta chains from one sample sequenced in a study of blood T cell repertoires in COVID-19. Sequencing was performed with immunoSEQ multiplex PCR; in TCRdb, only in-frame clones are kept and a portion is missing. This sample has about 160,000 clones, with around four fifths found just once. Sequenced: peripheral blood. These receptors came from a man aged 65 to 85 with acute or convalescent COVID-19.

This rearrangement joins TRBV2 to TRBJ2-1; TRBD2 matches at 9 bases. CDR1 is SNHLY and CDR2 is FYNNEI in the germline V gene. CDR3 length equals 15 residues. J gave up 7 bases and V 7 bases, and 11 bases lay outside the gene matches. The DNA of the CDR3 is TGTGCCAGCAACCAGGTTAGCGGGAGTGGGAATGAGCAGTTCTTC. Translation gives CASNQVSGSGNEQFF.

The chain combines TRBV12-5 with TRBJ1-5; D remains ambiguous. Trimming removed 8 bases at V and 4 bases at J, with 18 bases between. From germline, CDR1 is LGHNT and CDR2 FRNRAP. This CDR3 spans 15 amino acids. CDR3 region: CASFLSGRQNQPQHF. The CDR3 DNA sequence: TGTGCTAGTTTTTTAAGTGGGAGGCAGAATCAGCCCCAGCATTTT.

The chain joins TRBV19 to TRBJ1-5; 9 nucleotides agree with TRBD1. V was pared by 7 bases and J by 4 bases, with 5 bases of the junction left unmatched. CDR3 length equals 14 residues. Germline-derived CDR1 and CDR2 are LNHDA and SQIVND (reference sequence). The CDR3: CASTGTGFNQPQHF. The CDR3 DNA reads TGTGCCAGTACCGGGACAGGGTTTAATCAGCCCCAGCATTTT. The whole variable domain, remainder taken from reference TRBV19 and TRBJ1-5, is DGGITQSPKYLFRKEGQNVTLSCEQNLNHDAMYWYRQDPGQGLRLIYYSQIVNDFQKGDIAEGYSVSREKKESFPLTVTSAQKNPTAFYLCASTGTGFNQPQHFGDGTRLSIL.

V is TRBV5-1 and J is TRBJ1-2; 10 positions agree with TRBD1. J lost 2 bases, V lost 4 bases, and 5 bases had no gene match. Germline lookup yields CDR1 SGHRS and CDR2 YFSETQ. CDR3 size: 15 residues. The CDR3 sequence is CASSPTDRGNYGYTF. Here the CDR3 DNA reads TGCGCCAGCAGCCCGACGGACAGGGGGAACTATGGCTACACCTTC.